Listed below are T cell receptor beta chains from one sample, sequenced in a study of prognosis after radiotherapy for stage I lung cancer. MiXCR, run by TCRdb on the multiplex PCR reads, gives a single entry per CDR3 protein. Of fewer than 20,000 distinct CDR3 sequences in the sample, 40% to 50% were seen once. The sequencing used PBMCs, collected before or after stereotactic body radiation therapy (not recorded which). The source is a donor aged 50 or older with non-small cell lung cancer. The CDR3 runs from the conserved cysteine through the conserved F or W. D genes are given only for firm matches. Clone size is shown for a subset of rows, as once, few, many or a class of expanded clone.

D gene: -
J gene: TRBJ1-1
V gene: TRBV12-3/TRBV12-4
clone size: many
CDR3 protein: CASSFRLASGAEAFF
CDR3 DNA: TGTGCCAGCAGTTTCCGCTTAGCGTCTGGCGCTGAAGCTTTCTTT

D gene: TRBD2
J gene: TRBJ2-1
V gene: TRBV7-3
clone size: many
CDR3 protein: CASSRGRHNEQFF
CDR3 DNA: TGTGCCAGCAGCCGCGGGAGGCACAATGAGCAGTTCTTC

D gene: TRBD1
J gene: TRBJ2-7
V gene: TRBV27
clone size: medium-sized
CDR3 protein: CASSVTGETYEQYF
CDR3 DNA: TGTGCCAGCAGTGTGACAGGGGAGACCTACGAGCAGTACTTC

D gene: -
J gene: TRBJ2-1
V gene: TRBV20-1
clone size: many
CDR3 protein: CSARDLAESSYNEQFF
CDR3 DNA: TGCAGTGCTAGAGATCTGGCGGAGAGCTCCTACAATGAGCAGTTCTTC

D gene: TRBD2
J gene: TRBJ2-5
V gene: TRBV24-1
clone size: many
CDR3 protein: CATSISGREETQYF
CDR3 DNA: TGTGCCACCAGCATTAGCGGGAGGGAAGAGACCCAGTACTTC

D gene: -
J gene: TRBJ1-1
V gene: TRBV11-2
clone size: -
CDR3 protein: CASSKSASRNTEAFF
CDR3 DNA: TGTGCCAGCAGTAAGAGCGCAAGTCGGAACACTGAAGCTTTCTTT

D gene: -
J gene: TRBJ2-1
V gene: TRBV6-1
clone size: many
CDR3 protein: CASNPTGPSYNEQFF
CDR3 DNA: TGTGCCAGCAACCCGACAGGACCCTCCTACAATGAGCAGTTCTTC

D gene: TRBD1
J gene: TRBJ2-7
V gene: TRBV20-1
clone size: -
CDR3 protein: CSASHRGSLGYEQYF
CDR3 DNA: TGCAGTGCTTCCCACAGGGGGAGTCTGGGGTACGAGCAGTACTTC

D gene: TRBD1
J gene: TRBJ2-3
V gene: TRBV18
clone size: many
CDR3 protein: CASSPGRGLDTQYF
CDR3 DNA: TGTGCCAGCTCACCCGGCAGGGGGTTGGATACGCAGTATTTT

D gene: -
J gene: TRBJ2-7
V gene: TRBV2
clone size: many
CDR3 protein: CASSPGISYEQYF
CDR3 DNA: TGTGCCAGCAGTCCCGGGATTTCCTACGAGCAGTACTTC

D gene: TRBD1
J gene: TRBJ2-2
V gene: TRBV11-3
clone size: once
CDR3 protein: CASIRTGGRRELFF
CDR3 DNA: TGTGCCAGCATAAGGACAGGGGGTCGCCGGGAGCTGTTTTTT

D gene: -
J gene: TRBJ2-7
V gene: TRBV30
clone size: many
CDR3 protein: CAWTLGGGYEQYF
CDR3 DNA: TGTGCCTGGACCCTCGGGGGCGGCTACGAGCAGTACTTC

D gene: TRBD2
J gene: TRBJ2-3
V gene: TRBV6-1
clone size: -
CDR3 protein: CASSRFSSGRAADTQYF
CDR3 DNA: TGTGCCAGCAGTCGATTTTCTAGCGGGAGGGCCGCAGATACGCAGTATTTT

D gene: TRBD1
J gene: TRBJ1-1
V gene: TRBV28
clone size: many
CDR3 protein: CASSLSGGGSTEAFF
CDR3 DNA: TGTGCCAGCAGTTTGTCAGGGGGCGGGAGCACTGAAGCTTTCTTT

D gene: -
J gene: TRBJ2-4
V gene: TRBV2
clone size: -
CDR3 protein: CASQGMGKNIRYF
CDR3 DNA: TGTGCCAGCCAGGGGATGGGCAAAAACATTCGGTACTTC

D gene: -
J gene: TRBJ1-6
V gene: TRBV5-1
clone size: once
CDR3 protein: CASSPGVRDSPLHF
CDR3 DNA: TGCGCCAGCAGCCCAGGGGTTCGGGATTCACCCCTCCACTTT

D gene: TRBD2
J gene: TRBJ2-1
V gene: TRBV5-1
clone size: -
CDR3 protein: CASSGDGREQFF
CDR3 DNA: TGCGCCAGCAGCGGGGACGGGAGGGAGCAGTTCTTC

D gene: -
J gene: TRBJ2-2
V gene: TRBV19
clone size: -
CDR3 protein: CAGSIPGGQELFF
CDR3 DNA: TGTGCCGGTAGTATTCCGGGCGGTCAGGAGCTGTTTTTT

D gene: -
J gene: TRBJ2-2
V gene: TRBV7-9
clone size: -
CDR3 protein: CASRAGPNTGELFF
CDR3 DNA: TGTGCCAGCAGGGCGGGACCTAACACCGGGGAGCTGTTTTTT

D gene: TRBD2
J gene: TRBJ2-1
V gene: TRBV7-9
clone size: many
CDR3 protein: CASRREDLNEQFF
CDR3 DNA: TGTGCCAGCCGGCGGGAGGACCTCAATGAGCAGTTCTTC

D gene: -
J gene: TRBJ2-5
V gene: TRBV27
clone size: -
CDR3 protein: CASTSPPGNQYF
CDR3 DNA: TGTGCCAGCACCTCTCCACCAGGGAACCAGTACTTC

D gene: TRBD1
J gene: TRBJ2-7
V gene: TRBV11-2
clone size: -
CDR3 protein: CASSLDFARTGGLEQYF
CDR3 DNA: TGTGCCAGCAGCTTAGATTTTGCCCGGACAGGGGGCCTCGAGCAGTACTTC

D gene: -
J gene: TRBJ2-7
V gene: TRBV12-3/TRBV12-4
clone size: -
CDR3 protein: CASSSTATYEQYF
CDR3 DNA: TGTGCCAGCAGTTCGACGGCTACCTACGAGCAGTACTTC

D gene: TRBD2
J gene: TRBJ2-7
V gene: TRBV11-1
clone size: medium-sized
CDR3 protein: CASSFGGVYEQYF
CDR3 DNA: TGTGCCAGCAGCTTCGGGGGGGTCTACGAGCAGTACTTC

D gene: TRBD1
J gene: TRBJ1-5
V gene: TRBV6-1
clone size: many
CDR3 protein: CASSQTGGNNQPQHF
CDR3 DNA: TGTGCCAGCAGTCAAACAGGGGGCAACAATCAGCCCCAGCATTTT

D gene: TRBD1
J gene: TRBJ1-6
V gene: TRBV27
clone size: medium-sized
CDR3 protein: CASSTQGADSPLHF
CDR3 DNA: TGTGCCAGCAGTACGCAGGGGGCTGATTCACCCCTCCACTTT

D gene: -
J gene: TRBJ2-1
V gene: TRBV11-1
clone size: -
CDR3 protein: CASRLGPRAYNEQFF
CDR3 DNA: TGTGCCAGCAGGTTAGGGCCCCGGGCATACAATGAGCAGTTCTTC

D gene: -
J gene: TRBJ2-3
V gene: TRBV27
clone size: many
CDR3 protein: CASSRRDRSTDTQYF
CDR3 DNA: TGTGCCAGCAGCAGGCGGGACAGAAGCACAGATACGCAGTATTTT

D gene: -
J gene: TRBJ2-6
V gene: TRBV7-8
clone size: many
CDR3 protein: CASSLPGLDFSGANVLTF
CDR3 DNA: TGTGCCAGCAGCCTTCCGGGACTTGATTTCTCTGGGGCCAACGTCCTGACTTTC

D gene: TRBD1
J gene: TRBJ2-7
V gene: TRBV5-1
clone size: -
CDR3 protein: CASSSTGTGAEQYF
CDR3 DNA: TGCGCCAGCAGCTCCACCGGGACAGGGGCCGAGCAGTACTTC

D gene: TRBD1
J gene: TRBJ2-7
V gene: TRBV20-1
clone size: many
CDR3 protein: CSVRGTASYEQYF
CDR3 DNA: TGCAGTGTCAGGGGGACAGCCTCCTACGAGCAGTACTTC

D gene: -
J gene: TRBJ2-1
V gene: TRBV7-9
clone size: many
CDR3 protein: CASSLGLSSYNEQFF
CDR3 DNA: TGTGCCAGCAGCTTGGGATTAAGCTCCTACAATGAGCAGTTCTTC

D gene: TRBD2
J gene: TRBJ2-3
V gene: TRBV7-9
clone size: -
CDR3 protein: CASRAQYTSENTQYF
CDR3 DNA: TGTGCCAGCAGAGCTCAATACACTAGCGAGAATACGCAGTATTTT

D gene: -
J gene: TRBJ1-1
V gene: TRBV6-2/TRBV6-3
clone size: many
CDR3 protein: CASRIQTMNTEAFF
CDR3 DNA: TGTGCCAGCAGGATACAGACGATGAACACTGAAGCTTTCTTT

D gene: TRBD1
J gene: TRBJ1-2
V gene: TRBV6-1
clone size: many
CDR3 protein: CASKMTGENYGYTF
CDR3 DNA: TGTGCCAGCAAAATGACAGGGGAAAACTATGGCTACACCTTC

D gene: -
J gene: TRBJ2-7
V gene: TRBV6-6
clone size: -
CDR3 protein: CASSYSYAGTSEQYF
CDR3 DNA: TGTGCCAGCAGTTACTCGTACGCAGGGACCAGCGAGCAGTACTTC

D gene: -
J gene: TRBJ2-1
V gene: TRBV7-2
clone size: -
CDR3 protein: CASSPLTLGEQFF
CDR3 DNA: TGTGCCAGCAGCCCCCTGACCCTCGGCGAGCAGTTCTTC

D gene: -
J gene: TRBJ1-6
V gene: TRBV27
clone size: many
CDR3 protein: CASSPAGVIGNSPLHF
CDR3 DNA: TGTGCCAGCAGCCCGGCAGGGGTGATCGGGAATTCACCCCTCCACTTT

D gene: -
J gene: TRBJ2-1
V gene: TRBV6-4
clone size: -
CDR3 protein: CASRVEEGVNEQFF
CDR3 DNA: TGTGCCAGCAGGGTGGAGGAGGGGGTTAATGAGCAGTTCTTC

D gene: -
J gene: TRBJ2-5
V gene: TRBV11-2
clone size: many
CDR3 protein: CASSLTRTQETQYF
CDR3 DNA: TGTGCCAGCAGCCTAACGCGAACTCAAGAGACCCAGTACTTC

D gene: TRBD1
J gene: TRBJ2-7
V gene: TRBV19
clone size: many
CDR3 protein: CASSTIQGARSYEQYF
CDR3 DNA: TGTGCCAGTAGTACCATACAGGGGGCGAGGTCCTACGAGCAGTACTTC

D gene: TRBD2
J gene: TRBJ2-1
V gene: TRBV7-9
clone size: many
CDR3 protein: CASSSGGGRVVNEQFF
CDR3 DNA: TGTGCCAGCAGTTCCGGGGGCGGGAGGGTCGTCAATGAGCAGTTCTTC

D gene: -
J gene: TRBJ1-2
V gene: TRBV30
clone size: -
CDR3 protein: CAWNGVNYGYTF
CDR3 DNA: TGTGCCTGGAACGGGGTCAACTATGGCTACACCTTC

D gene: -
J gene: TRBJ1-6
V gene: TRBV28
clone size: -
CDR3 protein: CASSVPGRDNSPLHF
CDR3 DNA: TGTGCCAGCAGTGTACCGGGACGGGATAATTCACCCCTCCACTTT

D gene: TRBD1
J gene: TRBJ2-4
V gene: TRBV11-2
clone size: -
CDR3 protein: CASSLGTGKNIQYF
CDR3 DNA: TGTGCCAGCAGCCTAGGGACAGGGAAAAACATTCAGTACTTC

D gene: -
J gene: TRBJ1-2
V gene: TRBV15
clone size: many
CDR3 protein: CATSRPVGVVLGYGYTF
CDR3 DNA: TGTGCCACCAGCAGACCCGTGGGGGTAGTTCTTGGTTATGGCTACACCTTC

D gene: -
J gene: TRBJ1-3
V gene: TRBV29-1
clone size: many
CDR3 protein: CSVPLAGNTIYF
CDR3 DNA: TGCAGCGTTCCGCTGGCTGGAAACACCATATATTTT

D gene: -
J gene: TRBJ2-1
V gene: TRBV14
clone size: many
CDR3 protein: CASSQVGRQFF
CDR3 DNA: TGTGCCAGCAGCCAAGTAGGACGGCAGTTCTTC

D gene: -
J gene: TRBJ1-2
V gene: TRBV27
clone size: many
CDR3 protein: CASGRVRDSNYGYTF
CDR3 DNA: TGTGCCAGCGGACGCGTGCGGGATTCTAACTATGGCTACACCTTC

D gene: TRBD1
J gene: TRBJ1-2
V gene: TRBV20-1
clone size: many
CDR3 protein: CSARALDRVYGYTF
CDR3 DNA: TGCAGTGCTAGAGCTCTGGACAGGGTCTATGGCTACACCTTC